The 14 T cell receptor beta chains given below trace back to one sample, sequenced in a study of immune evolution from preneoplasia to lung adenocarcinoma. Produced via immunoSEQ multiplex PCR; TCRdb's table is partial and in-frame only. There are more than 25,000 clones in the sample; about two thirds occur only once, and approximately 5% lies in the top ten. The source material was FFPE invasive lung adenocarcinoma tissue. These receptors came from a person aged 55-75 years with invasive lung adenocarcinoma. Some clones in this sample may be carry-over from other donors' samples.

V is TRBV12-5 and J is TRBJ2-7; D gene unclear. The V end was cut by 6 bases, the J end by 6 bases, with 9 bases between. CDR1 is LGHNT, CDR2 FRNRAP, per germline. The CDR3 loop spans 11 amino acids. The CDR3 spells CASGVKGEQYF. CDR3 DNA sequence: TGTGCTAGTGGCGTAAAGGGCGAGCAGTACTTC.

This sequence joins TRBV5-1 and TRBJ2-7; the D gene is possibly TRBD1 (5 bases). This CDR3 is 13 amino acids long. Germline V gene data show CDR1 as SGHRS and CDR2 as YFSETQ. V was pared by 4 bases and J by 7 bases, with 15 bases between. The CDR3 DNA follows: TGCGCCAGCAGCCGACGCACAGGTGAGGAGCAGTACTTC. The encoded protein is CASSRRTGEEQYF. Filled out from reference TRBV5-1 and TRBJ2-7, the complete variable domain reads KAGVTQTPRYLIKTRGQQVTLSCSPISGHRSVSWYQQTPGQGLQFLFEYFSETQRNKGNFPGRFSGRQFSNSRSEMNVSTLELGDSALYLCASSRRTGEEQYFGPGTRLTVT.

The CDR3 DNA reads TGTGCCAGTAGTCCCTTAGCGGGAGGATCCTACAATGAGCAGTTCTTC. Its protein is CASSPLAGGSYNEQFF. This chain uses TRBV19 with TRBJ2-1; 10 bases map to TRBD2. CDR3 size: 16 residues. V shed 5 bases and J 1 base; nucleotides not matched to a gene: 5. Germline CDR1 LNHDA, CDR2 SQIVND (reference sequence). The full variable domain, with the rest looked up from reference TRBV19 and TRBJ2-1, is DGGITQSPKYLFRKEGQNVTLSCEQNLNHDAMYWYRQDPGQGLRLIYYSQIVNDFQKGDIAEGYSVSREKKESFPLTVTSAQKNPTAFYLCASSPLAGGSYNEQFFGPGTRLTVL.

This clone turned up a few times. V gene TRBV29-1 combines with J gene TRBJ2-5; 8 bases line up with TRBD1. V lost 5 bases to trimming and J lost 4 bases; unmatched junction nucleotides: 12. The V gene's germline CDR1 is SQVTM and CDR2 ANQGSEA. The CDR3 totals 15 residues. CDR3 DNA sequence: TGCAGCGTTAGGAGACAGGGGACATCACGAGAGACCCAGTACTTC. Translated, it gives CSVRRQGTSRETQYF.

V and J are TRBV18 and TRBJ1-2; 8 nucleotides match TRBD1. Trimming at V came to 3 bases and at J to 8 bases, leaving 17 bases not matched to a gene. Germline CDR1 reads KGHSH; CDR2 reads LQKENI. CDR3 length: 17 amino acids. Here the CDR3 reads CASSPLNSQGQVGGYTF. For the CDR3, the DNA is TGTGCCAGCTCACCTTTGAACTCCCAGGGACAGGTCGGCGGCTACACCTTC.

The chain couples TRBV12-5 to TRBJ2-2; tentatively, D is TRBD2 (6 bases). The length of the CDR3 is 14 residues. Germline CDR1 reads LGHNT; CDR2 reads FRNRAP. V was cut by 10 bases and J by 3 bases, with 15 bases left in between. The CDR3 here is CATAPGDYTGELFF. Written as DNA, the CDR3 is TGTGCTACCGCCCCGGGGGACTACACCGGGGAGCTGTTTTTT. Full variable domain (rest looked up from reference TRBV12-5 and TRBJ2-2): DARVTQTPRHKVTEMGQEVTMRCQPILGHNTVFWYRQTMMQGLELLAYFRNRAPLDDSGMPKDRFSAEMPDATLATLKIQPSEPRDSAVYFCATAPGDYTGELFFGEGSRLTVL.

J is TRBJ1-2 and V is TRBV11-2, with 11 bases that match TRBD1. This CDR3 has 16 amino acids. After removal of 0 bases from V and 4 bases from J, the junction contained 4 bases not matched to a gene. Germline V gives CDR1 SGHAT, CDR2 FQNNGV. The CDR3 is CASSLDGGTGGYGYTF. The CDR3 nucleotides read TGTGCCAGCAGCTTAGACGGCGGGACAGGGGGCTATGGCTACACCTTC.

This clone was picked up a small number of times. The J gene is TRBJ2-3, the V gene TRBV5-4; 8 bases match TRBD1. Germline CDR1 is SGHNT and CDR2 is YYREEE (reference sequence). V was clipped by 4 bases and J by 4 bases; unmatched bases: 17. There are 18 residues in the CDR3. CDR3 amino acids: CASSGDRLAGLGADTQYF. The CDR3 nucleotides are TGTGCCAGCAGCGGGGACAGGCTCGCGGGTCTTGGGGCAGATACGCAGTATTTT.

V usage is TRBV5-6 and J usage is TRBJ2-1; D is undetermined. The length of the CDR3 is 16 residues. Germline V gene sequence: CDR1 SGHDT, CDR2 YYEEEE. V gave up 0 bases and J gave up 0 bases, with 10 bases separating them. The CDR3: CASSLGGLSSYNEQFF. CDR3 nucleotide sequence: TGTGCCAGCAGCTTGGGCGGTCTCAGCTCCTACAATGAGCAGTTCTTC.

To note about this clone: No DNA is shown, since the ends of the CDR3 on it are uncertain; the CDR3 is the one TCRdb lists. The same CDR3 is also encoded by other DNA sequences in this sample. The V call is TRBV7-9, the J call TRBJ1-4. The CDR3 spans 17 residues, counting both ends. CDR1 is SEHNR and CDR2 is FQNEAQ in the germline V gene (reference sequence). The CDR3 loop is CASSVGRGAATNEKLFF.

Regarding this clone: Germline is not matched at one junction end, which may reflect a read error. This sequence joins TRBV19 and TRBJ2-7; D unresolved. Germline CDR1 and CDR2: LNHDA and SQIVND (reference sequence). The length of the CDR3 is 14 residues. CDR3 DNA sequence: TGTGCCAGTACTCCGTCGGTTTCCTCCTTCGAGCAGTACTTC. Amino acids: CASTPSVSSFEQYF.

This clone was seen a single time. The chain has TRBV6-1 and TRBJ1-1; D may be TRBD1 (5 bases). Looked up from germline, CDR1 is MNHNS and CDR2 is SASEGT. The CDR3 is made up of 12 amino acids. V lost 6 bases to trimming and J lost 7 bases, with 12 bases between them. The CDR3 is CASSHSDSEAFF. CDR3 DNA sequence: TGTGCCAGCAGCCATTCTGACAGTGAAGCTTTCTTT.

The chain combines TRBV15 with TRBJ2-1; 7 bases agree with TRBD1. From germline, CDR1 is LNHNV and CDR2 YYDKDF (reference sequence). The CDR3 sequence is 14 residues long. V lost 5 bases to trimming and J lost 5 bases; unmatched junction nucleotides: 6. The CDR3 sequence: CATSRPDRDNEQFF. The CDR3 DNA is TGTGCCACCAGCCGTCCTGACAGGGACAATGAGCAGTTCTTC.

This clone was observed a few times. The J gene is TRBJ1-1, the V gene TRBV7-2; D is unresolved. Germline CDR1 SGHTA, CDR2 FQGNSA. This CDR3 has 16 amino acids. The V end lost 1 base, the J end lost 1 base, and 13 bases lay between the germline ends. Here the CDR3 DNA reads TGTGCCAGCAGCTTAGGAATGGCAGGATGGAACACTGAAGCTTTCTTT. This codes for CASSLGMAGWNTEAFF.